The 3 T cell receptor beta chains below all came from one sample that was sequenced in a study of cytomegalovirus exposure and HLA in healthy donors. Sequenced by immunoSEQ multiplex PCR; TCRdb stores in-frame clones only, minus some. The repertoire holds 150,000 to 200,000 clones, with roughly 89% as singletons. The sample comprised PBMCs. These receptors originate from a woman aged 18-29 years in good health and CMV-seropositive.

This clone occurred once. The V gene is TRBV27, the J gene TRBJ2-7; D is possibly TRBD2 (6 bases). V was trimmed by 3 bases and J by 1 base, leaving 16 bases between them. CDR1 is MNHEY, CDR2 SMNVEV, per germline (reference sequence). This CDR3 contains 16 residues. For the CDR3, the DNA is TGTGCCAGCAGTTTGGTCGGGAGTTCTTCATCCTACGAGCAGTACTTC. Amino acids: CASSLVGSSSSYEQYF.

This chain uses TRBV27 with TRBJ2-3; a possible D gene is TRBD2 (6 bases). Between the trimmed V and J ends, which lost 2 bases and 4 bases, there was a span of 22 bases. This CDR3 comprises 18 residues. CDR1 is MNHEY and CDR2 is SMNVEV in the germline V gene (reference sequence). In DNA form, the CDR3 reads TGTGCCAGCAGTTTACTCCGGCAGCGGGTTTTGCCCCCAGATACGCAGTATTTT. Amino acids: CASSLLRQRVLPPDTQYF.

The rearrangement joins TRBV13 to TRBJ1-1, with D perhaps matching TRBD1 (5 bases). The length of the CDR3 is 11 residues. From germline, CDR1 is PRHDT and CDR2 FYEKMQ (reference sequence). The V end was cut by 7 bases, the J end by 3 bases, with 6 bases between. The CDR3 here is CASTGDTEAFF. CDR3 DNA: TGTGCCAGCACGGGGGACACTGAAGCTTTCTTT.